The next 23 T cell receptor beta chains were all read from a single sample in a study of breast tumors, draining lymph nodes, adjacent tissues. The lymph nodes were axillary draining lymph nodes from breast cancer patients. In TCRdb, the multiplex PCR reads were re-called with MiXCR into one record per CDR3 protein. The table has about 230,000 distinct CDR3 sequences, 32% seen once. Sequenced input: axillary lymph node tissue. The receptors originated from a female donor with breast cancer. Some clones in this sample may be carry-over from other donors' samples.

The chain recombines TRBV19 with TRBJ1-1; D might be TRBD1 (6 bases). V was trimmed by 1 base and J by 9 bases, leaving 12 bases between them. The CDR3 length is 13 residues. Germline V gives CDR1 LNHDA, CDR2 SQIVND (reference sequence). The CDR3 DNA reads TGTGCCAGTAGTATAGGGGGGACACCTAAAGCTTTCTTT. It yields the protein CASSIGGTPKAFF.

This clonotype occurred many times. This chain joins TRBV7-2 and TRBJ1-2, with D unresolved. The germline V and J ends were trimmed by 3 bases and 1 base, with 6 bases remaining between them. The CDR3 has 13 amino acids. The germline V gene encodes CDR1 SGHTA and CDR2 FQGNSA. Here the CDR3 reads CASSFQINYGYTF. The CDR3 DNA sequence: TGTGCCAGCAGCTTCCAGATTAACTATGGCTACACCTTC.

The chain employs TRBV15 and TRBJ1-6; no firm D call. Per the germline V gene, CDR1 is LNHNV and CDR2 is YYDKDF (reference sequence). The CDR3 loop spans 16 amino acids. V was cut by 1 base and J by 9 bases, with 16 bases left in between. The CDR3 reads CATSRGDGRLSSPLHF. The DNA for the CDR3 is TGTGCCACCAGCAGAGGAGACGGGAGGCTAAGTTCACCCCTCCACTTT.

This clonotype has ten or more counts. This chain links TRBV24-1 with TRBJ2-1; tentatively, D is TRBD1 or TRBD2 (5 bases each). This CDR3 has 12 residues. Trimming removed 5 bases at V and 10 bases at J, with 11 bases between. CDR1 is KGHDR, CDR2 SFDVKD, per germline. The CDR3 reads CATSARGREQFF. DNA of the CDR3: TGTGCCACCAGTGCCCGGGGACGGGAGCAGTTCTTC.

A note on this clonotype: Because the CDR3 is missing its conserved closing phenylalanine or tryptophan, this is likely a read error. The rearrangement uses TRBV6-4 and TRBJ1-5; weak D call: TRBD1 (5 bases). V was cut by 3 bases and J by 5 bases, with 14 bases left in between. Germline CDR1 MRHNA, CDR2 SNTAGT. The CDR3 runs 15 residues. CDR3 region: CASSEVGGVYQPQHG. DNA for the CDR3: TGTGCCAGCAGTGAAGTCGGAGGGGTTTATCAGCCCCAGCATGGT.

Ten or more counts support this clonotype. V gene TRBV12-3 or TRBV12-4 combines with J gene TRBJ2-5, with 8 positions matching TRBD1. V lost 4 bases and J lost 5; bases outside the gene matches: 12. CDR3 length: 16 amino acids. CDR3 residues: CASSSARTGNGETQYF. The DNA of the CDR3 is TGTGCCAGCAGTTCGGCGAGGACAGGGAATGGGGAGACCCAGTACTTC.

This clonotype was counted many times. The chain joins TRBV9 to TRBJ1-2, with 7 nucleotides matching TRBD1. Germline V lookup: CDR1 SGDLS, CDR2 YYNGEE. J was trimmed by 4 bases and V by 3 bases; bases with no gene match: 9. The CDR3 runs to 15 residues. CDR3 residues: CASSEGQTPFYGYTF. As DNA, the CDR3 is TGTGCCAGCAGCGAGGGACAGACGCCCTTCTATGGCTACACCTTC.

This clonotype was seen repeatedly, ten times or more. This chain joins TRBV5-6 and TRBJ1-2; 7 bases match TRBD1. The V gene end was trimmed by 4 bases and the J gene end by 3 bases; junction bases not matched to a gene: 27. The CDR3 has 21 amino acids. The germline V gene has CDR1 SGHDT and CDR2 YYEEEE. The CDR3 protein is CASSPGWTPWDSTPADYGYTF. The DNA of the CDR3 is TGTGCCAGCAGCCCGGGTTGGACACCTTGGGACAGCACGCCAGCAGACTATGGCTACACCTTC.

A word on this clonotype: This may be a read error: a much more frequent sequence differs by one nucleotide. This chain links TRBV2 with TRBJ1-2; the match to TRBD1 covers 7 bases. Germline CDR1 is SNHLY and CDR2 is FYNNEI. The CDR3 totals 15 residues. The CDR3 here is CVSSEEQGPRHGYTF. DNA for the CDR3: TGTGTCAGCAGTGAAGAACAGGGGCCCCGACATGGCTACACCTTC.

This clonotype was recorded many times. The V and J genes are TRBV7-6 and TRBJ1-3; D unclear. Trimming removed 7 bases at V and 0 bases at J, with 7 bases between. This CDR3 has 13 residues. Germline V gene sequence: CDR1 SGHVS, CDR2 FNYEAQ. CDR3 residues: CASTGSSGNTIYF. The CDR3 coding sequence is TGTGCCAGCACCGGGAGCTCTGGAAACACCATATATTTT.

The sample holds one count of this clonotype. The chain is built from TRBV7-9 and TRBJ2-5; a weak D match, TRBD2 (7 bases). Looked up from germline, CDR1 is SEHNR and CDR2 is FQNEAQ (reference sequence). CDR3 length: 15 residues. V shed 1 base and J shed 5 bases, with 14 bases lying between them. The CDR3 loop is CASSLEAGARETQYF. The CDR3 DNA reads TGTGCCAGCAGCTTAGAGGCGGGGGCACGGGAGACCCAGTACTTC. The full variable domain, its missing parts supplied by reference TRBV7-9 and TRBJ2-5, is DTGVSQNPRHKITKRGQNVTFRCDPISEHNRLYWYRQTLGQGPEFLTYFQNEAQLEKSRLLSDRFSAERPKGSFSTLEIQRTEQGDSAMYLCASSLEAGARETQYFGPGTRLLVL.

With respect to this clonotype: This sequence may be a read error, since a much larger clone differs from it by one base. Here the CDR3 DNA reads TGCAGTGCCTATGCCCGCCTAGCGGGAGATTCGTACGATGAGCAGTTCTTC. This gives the protein CSAYARLAGDSYDEQFF. This chain joins TRBV20-1 and TRBJ2-1, with TRBD2 identical over 10 bases. Trimming at V came to 6 bases and at J to 8 bases, leaving 19 bases not matched to a gene. The CDR3 is 17 amino acids. Germline V gene sequence: CDR1 DFQATT, CDR2 SNEGSKA (reference sequence).

The rearrangement uses TRBV20-1 and TRBJ2-5, with a weak D call TRBD1 (5 bases). V was pared by 4 bases and J by 5 bases, with 14 bases between. Germline V gene sequence: CDR1 DFQATT, CDR2 SNEGSKA (reference sequence). The CDR3 sequence is 13 residues long. CDR3 in amino acids: CSATATARETQYF. DNA of the CDR3: TGCAGTGCTACGGCGACAGCTAGGGAGACCCAGTACTTC.

This clonotype was counted between two and nine times. The rearrangement uses TRBV7-8 and TRBJ2-2; 12 bases agree with TRBD1. The CDR3 is 20 amino acids. Losses at the gene ends were 6 bases for V and 5 bases for J; bases not matched to a gene: 19. Germline CDR1 SGHVS, CDR2 FQNEAQ. The CDR3 is CASSFPGQGALAGRTGELFF. The CDR3 DNA reads as TGTGCCAGCAGTTTTCCGGGACAGGGGGCGTTAGCGGGACGGACCGGGGAGCTGTTTTTT.

This clonotype showed up many times. The J gene is TRBJ2-1, the V gene TRBV4-1, with 9 bases matching TRBD2. Germline V gene data show CDR1 as MGHRA and CDR2 as YSYEKL. The V and J ends lost 2 bases and 8 bases, in that order; junction bases with no gene match: 10. The CDR3 has 16 amino acids. CDR3 loop: CASSQPTSGLSHEQFF. The CDR3 region has the DNA TGCGCCAGCAGCCAACCCACTAGCGGGCTAAGCCATGAGCAGTTCTTC.

There are many counts of this clonotype. V is TRBV6-6 and J is TRBJ2-7; D might be TRBD1 (6 bases). Germline-derived CDR1 and CDR2 are MNHNY and SVGAGI (reference sequence). Trimming left V 7 bases short and J 4 bases short, with 14 bases between. The CDR3 sequence is 13 residues long. The CDR3 loop reads CASTTNRVYEQYF. The CDR3 region has the DNA TGTGCCAGCACCACAAACAGGGTTTACGAGCAGTACTTC.

This CDR3 reads CASEDRGNQPQHF. In DNA form, the CDR3 reads TGTGCCTCGGAGGACAGGGGGAATCAGCCCCAGCATTTT. V and J are TRBV2 and TRBJ1-5; TRBD1 agrees at 10 bases. The CDR3 totals 13 residues. J was trimmed by 4 bases and V by 11 bases; bases with no gene match: 5. Germline V gene lookup returns CDR1 SNHLY and CDR2 FYNNEI.

This clonotype was detected only a few times. This rearrangement joins TRBV12-5 to TRBJ1-1; D remains ambiguous. The CDR3 is 14 amino acids. The ends were cut back, 3 bases at V and 0 bases at J, with 8 bases in the middle. In germline, CDR1 is LGHNT, CDR2 FRNRAP. The CDR3 is CASGLVLVNTEAFF. The CDR3 DNA is TGTGCTAGTGGTTTAGTGTTAGTGAACACTGAAGCTTTCTTT.

There are many counts of this clonotype. A read error may produce the germline difference seen at one junction end. J is TRBJ2-7 and V is TRBV19; no clear D. The CDR3 is 12 amino acids. Germline V CDR1 and CDR2: LNHDA, SQIVND (reference sequence). Here the CDR3 DNA reads TGTGCCAGTAGTAGGTTACGGCCCGACTGGCACTTC. Translated, it gives CASSRLRPDWHF.

This clonotype was seen many times. The CDR3 region has the DNA TGTGCCAGCAACGGACAGGGCGGGCGGTCACCCCTCCACTTT. This codes for CASNGQGGRSPLHF. This rearrangement joins TRBV27 to TRBJ1-6; 8 bases fit TRBD1. The germline V gene encodes CDR1 MNHEY and CDR2 SMNVEV (reference sequence). V lost 7 bases to trimming and J lost 10 bases; unmatched junction nucleotides: 9. The CDR3 has 14 amino acids.

In this sample, this clonotype turned up many times. This may arise from a read error, as a much more abundant clone is one base away. The rearrangement links TRBV7-2 to TRBJ2-7; 13 positions agree with TRBD2. The CDR3 contains 15 residues. Germline V gives CDR1 SGHTA, CDR2 FQGNSA. CDR3 amino acids: CAGSLGLAGVRGQYF. Written as DNA, the CDR3 is TGTGCCGGCAGCTTAGGACTAGCGGGAGTGCGTGGGCAGTACTTC.

This chain joins TRBV19 and TRBJ1-1; a weak D match, TRBD1 (6 bases). CDR3 size: 14 residues. Deletions cut 4 bases from V and 2 bases from J, with 11 bases between. Looked up from germline, CDR1 is LNHDA and CDR2 is SQIVND (reference sequence). The CDR3 is CASSRGRENTEAFF. The CDR3, as DNA: TGTGCCAGTAGTAGGGGGCGAGAAAACACTGAAGCTTTCTTT.

This clonotype was seen ten or more times. The genes are TRBV5-1 and TRBJ1-2; D possibly corresponds to TRBD1 (5 bases). The V and J ends lost 0 bases and 4 bases respectively, with 13 bases between them. This CDR3 region has 15 residues. From germline, CDR1 is SGHRS and CDR2 YFSETQ. The CDR3 nucleotides are TGCGCCAGCAGCTTGGTTGGGGCAGGGATCTATGGCTACACCTTC. It translates to CASSLVGAGIYGYTF.